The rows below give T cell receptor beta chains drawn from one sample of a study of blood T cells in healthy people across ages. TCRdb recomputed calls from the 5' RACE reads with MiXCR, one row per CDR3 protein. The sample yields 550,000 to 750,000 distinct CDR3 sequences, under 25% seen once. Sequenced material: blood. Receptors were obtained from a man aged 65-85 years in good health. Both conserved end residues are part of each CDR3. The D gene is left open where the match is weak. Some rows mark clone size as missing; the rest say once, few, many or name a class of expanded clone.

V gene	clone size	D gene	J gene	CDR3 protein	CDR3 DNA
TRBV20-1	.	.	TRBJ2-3	CSARKSGTDITDTQYF	TGCAGTGCTAGAAAATCCGGGACGGATATCACAGATACGCAGTATTTT
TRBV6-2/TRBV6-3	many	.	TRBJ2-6	CASSYTGSGANVLTF	TGTGCCAGCAGTTATACAGGGTCTGGGGCCAACGTCCTGACTTTC
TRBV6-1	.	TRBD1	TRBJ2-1	CASSGRDRGYNEQFF	TGTGCCAGCAGTGGCCGGGACAGGGGTTACAATGAGCAGTTCTTC
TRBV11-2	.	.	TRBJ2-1	CASSLGQSFYNEQFF	TGTGCCAGCAGCTTAGGACAGTCCTTCTACAATGAGCAGTTCTTC
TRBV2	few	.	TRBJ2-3	CASSRKTESDTQYF	TGTGCCAGCAGCCGGAAGACAGAATCAGATACGCAGTATTTT
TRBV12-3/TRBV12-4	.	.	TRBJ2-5	CASSLGVLGNNQETQYF	TGTGCCAGCAGTTTAGGGGTATTGGGGAATAACCAAGAGACCCAGTACTTC
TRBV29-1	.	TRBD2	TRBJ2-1	CSVEDRWGRDYANNEQFF	TGCAGCGTTGAAGATCGATGGGGACGGGACTATGCAAACAATGAGCAGTTCTTC
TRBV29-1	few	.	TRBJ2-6	CSVLGGANVLTF	TGCAGCGTTTTGGGGGGGGCCAACGTCCTGACTTTC
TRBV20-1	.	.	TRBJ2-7	CSARDRLGKTYEQYF	TGCAGTGCTAGAGATCGATTGGGCAAGACCTACGAGCAGTACTTC
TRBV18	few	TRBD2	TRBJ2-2	CASSISGSRSGELFF	TGTGCCAGCTCAATTAGCGGGAGTCGCTCCGGGGAGCTGTTTTTT
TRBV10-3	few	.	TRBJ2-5	CAISRLPQETQYF	TGTGCCATCAGTCGCCTCCCCCAAGAGACCCAGTACTTC
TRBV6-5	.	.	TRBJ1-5	CASGVDQPQHF	TGTGCCAGCGGGGTTGATCAGCCCCAGCATTTT
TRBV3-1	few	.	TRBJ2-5	CASSQDPGLKETQYF	TGTGCCAGCAGCCAAGACCCAGGGCTTAAGGAGACCCAGTACTTC
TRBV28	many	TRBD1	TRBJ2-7	CASSLEGQDSYEQYF	TGTGCCAGCAGTTTAGAAGGACAGGACTCCTACGAGCAGTACTTC
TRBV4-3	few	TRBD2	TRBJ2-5	CASALEREGTQYF	TGCGCCAGCGCCCTGGAGCGGGAGGGGACCCAGTACTTC
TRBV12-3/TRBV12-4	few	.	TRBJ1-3	CASSRGRSGNTIYF	TGTGCCAGCAGTCGGGGGCGGTCTGGAAACACCATATATTTT
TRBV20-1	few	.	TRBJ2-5	CSAVTLTGDSETQYF	TGCAGTGCCGTGACTCTAACCGGAGATTCGGAGACCCAGTACTTC
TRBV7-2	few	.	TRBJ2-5	CASSPRTLSPGETQYF	TGTGCCAGCAGCCCACGGACTCTTTCCCCAGGGGAGACCCAGTACTTC
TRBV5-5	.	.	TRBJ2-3	CASSRRWSGSTDTQYF	TGTGCCAGCAGCCGACGCTGGAGCGGGAGCACAGATACGCAGTATTTT
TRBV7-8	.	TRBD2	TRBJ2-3	CASSAPTSGGPDTQYF	TGTGCCAGCAGCGCCCCGACTAGCGGCGGGCCAGATACGCAGTATTTT
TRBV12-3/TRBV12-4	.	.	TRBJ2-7	CASSIHRDLKQYF	TGTGCCAGCAGCATACACCGGGACCTAAAGCAGTACTTC
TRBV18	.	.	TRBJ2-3	CASSPWQTDTQYF	TGTGCCAGCTCTCCCTGGCAGACAGATACGCAGTATTTT
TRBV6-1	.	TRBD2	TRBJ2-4	CASSKVAGSVKNIQYF	TGTGCCAGCAGTAAAGTAGCGGGATCAGTCAAAAACATTCAGTACTTC
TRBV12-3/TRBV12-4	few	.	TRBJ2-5	CASSLSETRYF	TGTGCCAGCAGTTTATCTGAGACCCGGTACTTC
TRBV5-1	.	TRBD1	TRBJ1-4	CASSSGQEAEKLFF	TGCGCCAGCAGCTCGGGACAGGAGGCTGAAAAACTGTTTTTT
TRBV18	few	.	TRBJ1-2	CASSPGAGTWIAGYTF	TGTGCCAGCTCACCCGGGGCCGGGACTTGGATAGCGGGCTACACCTTC
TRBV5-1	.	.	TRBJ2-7	CVSSLDPSYEQYF	TGCGTCAGCAGCTTAGACCCCTCCTACGAGCAGTACTTC
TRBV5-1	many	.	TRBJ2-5	CASRLGSEETQYF	TGCGCCAGCAGGTTGGGGTCCGAAGAGACCCAGTACTTC
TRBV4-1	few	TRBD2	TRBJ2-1	CASSQRERLNEQFF	TGCGCCAGCAGCCAGCGGGAGAGGTTGAATGAGCAGTTCTTC
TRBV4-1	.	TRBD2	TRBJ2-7	CASSQAGPGGTYEQYF	TGCGCCAGCAGCCAAGCGGGCCCGGGGGGAACCTACGAGCAGTACTTC
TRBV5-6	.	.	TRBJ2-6	CASSPQFSGANVLTF	TGTGCCAGCAGCCCTCAGTTCTCTGGGGCCAACGTCCTGACTTTC
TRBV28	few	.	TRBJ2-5	CASSLVLGGVQETQYF	TGTGCCAGCAGTTTAGTACTAGGGGGGGTCCAAGAGACCCAGTACTTC
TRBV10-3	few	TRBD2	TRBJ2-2	CAISESTSGDTGELFF	TGTGCCATCAGTGAGTCCACTAGCGGGGACACCGGGGAGCTGTTTTTT
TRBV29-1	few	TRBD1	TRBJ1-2	CSVFSYRGDYGYTF	TGCAGCGTTTTTAGTTACAGGGGGGACTATGGCTACACCTTC
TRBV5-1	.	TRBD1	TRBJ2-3	CASSLASRQGGTDTQYF	TGCGCCAGCAGCTTGGCCAGTAGACAGGGGGGCACAGATACGCAGTATTTT
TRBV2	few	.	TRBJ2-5	CASSPDEVQETQYF	TGTGCCAGCAGCCCGGACGAGGTCCAAGAGACCCAGTACTTC
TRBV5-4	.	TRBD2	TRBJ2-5	CASSLTSGAQETQYF	TGTGCCAGCAGCTTGACTAGCGGGGCCCAAGAGACCCAGTACTTC
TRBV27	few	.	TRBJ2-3	CASSYRLGSTDTQYF	TGTGCCAGCAGTTACAGACTAGGTTCCACAGATACGCAGTATTTT
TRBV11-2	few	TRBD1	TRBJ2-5	CASSPMGTAQETQYF	TGTGCCAGCAGCCCAATGGGGACAGCCCAAGAGACCCAGTACTTC
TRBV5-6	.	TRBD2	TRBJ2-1	CASSLGLAGGPGSYNEQFF	TGTGCCAGCAGCCTCGGACTAGCGGGAGGGCCGGGCTCCTACAATGAGCAGTTCTTC
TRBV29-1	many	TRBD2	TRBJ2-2	CSASPRSGRSTGELFF	TGCAGCGCTTCCCCCCGCAGCGGGAGATCCACCGGGGAGCTGTTTTTT
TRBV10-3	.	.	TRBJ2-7	CAISAGQFTEQYF	TGTGCCATCAGTGCCGGACAGTTTACCGAGCAGTACTTC
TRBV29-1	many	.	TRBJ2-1	CSVRRGIQEQFF	TGCAGCGTCCGACGGGGCATCCAAGAGCAGTTCTTC
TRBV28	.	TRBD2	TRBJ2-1	CASVTAGGTYNEQFF	TGTGCCAGCGTGACAGCGGGAGGAACCTACAATGAGCAGTTCTTC
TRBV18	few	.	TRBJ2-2	CASSPPTSSGELFF	TGTGCCAGCTCACCACCAACTAGCTCCGGGGAGCTGTTTTTT
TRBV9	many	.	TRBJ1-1	CASSVATDTEAFF	TGTGCCAGCAGCGTAGCCACGGACACTGAAGCTTTCTTT
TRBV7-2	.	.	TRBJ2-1	CASSLGASRSEQFF	TGTGCCAGCAGCTTAGGGGCTAGTCGGAGTGAGCAGTTCTTC
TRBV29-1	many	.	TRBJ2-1	CSVGPRGGERFF	TGCAGCGTTGGGCCCCGAGGAGGCGAGCGGTTCTTC